One and the same sample provided the 15 T cell receptor beta chains below, sequenced in a study of T-cell memory formation after mild COVID-19. From the 5' RACE reads, TCRdb called clonotypes with MiXCR, one entry per CDR3 protein. Among about 620,000 distinct CDR3 sequences listed, more than 15% were seen once. The source material was PBMCs or a T cell subset sorted from them (not recorded which). The receptors here all came from an adult woman who had mild COVID-19 (a few samples of this study predate the infection). Cell type and time point are not known.

Note on this clonotype: The junction departs from germline at one end; a sequencing error may be responsible. The rearrangement joins TRBV7-3 to TRBJ2-1, with 7 nucleotides matching TRBD2. Germline CDR1 SGHTA, CDR2 FQGTGA. This CDR3 region has 12 residues. CDR3 DNA: TGTGCCAGCAGGTTAAGCGGGACTGAGCAGTTCTTC. Its protein product is CASRLSGTEQFF.

The chain joins TRBV4-1 to TRBJ1-1; D gene unclear. The CDR3 runs to 14 residues. Between the trimmed V and J ends, which lost 4 bases and 2 bases, there was a span of 11 bases. Germline CDR1 and CDR2: MGHRA and YSYEKL. The CDR3 sequence: CASSPARFNTEAFF. DNA of the CDR3: TGCGCCAGCAGCCCGGCACGGTTCAACACTGAAGCTTTCTTT.

V usage is TRBV7-3 and J usage is TRBJ2-3, with D tentatively TRBD2 (6 bases). The CDR3 spans 15 residues. Germline values: CDR1 SGHTA, CDR2 FQGTGA. Trimming removed 1 base from V and 3 bases from J, with 11 bases in between. Here the CDR3 DNA reads TGTGCCAGCAGCTTAATGGCGGGGTGGACAGATACGCAGTATTTT. This sequence encodes CASSLMAGWTDTQYF.

The rearrangement joins TRBV9 to TRBJ2-2; TRBD2 matches 10 bases. This CDR3 is built from 16 residues. The V gene's germline CDR1 is SGDLS and CDR2 YYNGEE. V dropped 0 bases and J dropped 4; count of bases not matched to a gene: 3. CDR3 DNA sequence: TGTGCCAGCAGCGTAGACGGGACTAGCGTCACCGGGGAGCTGTTTTTT. This encodes CASSVDGTSVTGELFF.

This clonotype was observed a handful of times. V is TRBV29-1 and J is TRBJ2-1, with D possibly TRBD2 on 6 matching bases. V lost 4 bases and J lost 7, with 14 bases in between. Germline loops: CDR1 SQVTM, CDR2 ANQGSEA. This CDR3 has 13 amino acids. DNA for the CDR3: TGCAGCGTTGCCCGGGAGTCCGCGAATGAGCAGTTCTTC. This sequence encodes CSVARESANEQFF.

This clonotype was observed a handful of times. The genes are TRBV7-2 and TRBJ2-7, with a tentative D call TRBD1 (6 bases). With 4 bases removed from V and 2 bases from J, the gap between germline ends came to 12 bases. Germline assignment: CDR1 SGHTA and CDR2 FQGNSA. This CDR3 comprises 14 residues. The DNA for the CDR3 is TGTGCCAGCAGCTCCGGGACAACCACCTACGAGCAGTACTTC. It is translated as CASSSGTTTYEQYF.

The chain recombines TRBV15 with TRBJ2-7; possibly TRBD2 for D (5 bases). Germline CDR1 is LNHNV and CDR2 is YYDKDF (reference sequence). Trimming cost V 3 bases and J 0 bases, with 15 bases left between them. This CDR3 region has 16 residues. The CDR3 loop reads CATSSGWGALSYEQYF. The DNA of the CDR3 is TGTGCCACCAGCAGTGGGTGGGGAGCGCTCTCCTACGAGCAGTACTTC.

Only a few counts were recorded for this clonotype. This rearrangement joins TRBV12-3 or TRBV12-4 to TRBJ2-1; TRBD2 matches at 8 bases. The CDR3 spans 12 residues. Losses at the gene ends were 4 bases for V and 12 bases for J; bases not matched to a gene: 5. CDR3 DNA sequence: TGTGCCAGCAGTTCGGGCGGGACTAGGCAGTTCTTC. This codes for CASSSGGTRQFF.

This clonotype was detected a few times. The genes are TRBV5-1 and TRBJ1-1; D gene uncertain. CDR1 is SGHRS and CDR2 is YFSETQ in the germline V gene. This CDR3 region has 14 residues. Trimming removed 4 bases at V and 4 bases at J, with 14 bases between. The CDR3 bases are TGCGCCAGCAGCCCTCAAGCCTCGATCACTGAAGCTTTCTTT. Amino acids: CASSPQASITEAFF.

This clonotype was observed a few times. The rearrangement joins TRBV27 to TRBJ2-1; D is unclear. This CDR3 region has 14 residues. Germline V lookup: CDR1 MNHEY, CDR2 SMNVEV (reference sequence). Deletions cut 5 bases from V and 9 bases from J, with 17 bases between. The CDR3 is CASSPPPHTIEQFF. The CDR3 nucleotides are TGTGCCAGCAGTCCACCGCCGCACACAATTGAGCAGTTCTTC.

This sequence joins TRBV7-3 and TRBJ2-3; D ambiguous. The germline V gene has CDR1 SGHTA and CDR2 FQGTGA. With 5 bases removed from V and 8 bases from J, the gap between germline ends came to 11 bases. The CDR3 contains 12 residues. The CDR3 protein is CASSPPGGTQYF. DNA of the CDR3: TGTGCCAGCAGCCCTCCCGGCGGTACGCAGTATTTT.

V usage is TRBV7-6 and J usage is TRBJ1-2; 8 bases are shared with TRBD1. Germline V CDR1 and CDR2: SGHVS, FNYEAQ. J lost 4 bases, V lost 5 bases, and 12 bases had no gene match. The CDR3 length is 16 residues. CDR3 loop: CASSPHRDRPPYGYTF. For the CDR3, the DNA is TGTGCCAGCAGCCCCCACCGGGACAGGCCCCCCTATGGCTACACCTTC.

The table lists this clonotype with a few counts. It is unclear where the CDR3 begins or ends on the DNA, so no DNA is shown, and the CDR3 is as TCRdb lists it. The chain recombines TRBV11-2 with TRBJ2-5; the table's D gene call, TRBD1, was not cross checked with the DNA. With termini counted, the CDR3 has 15 amino acids. The V gene's germline CDR1 is SGHAT and CDR2 FQNNGV. The CDR3 is CASSFGPGIVETQYF.

The J gene is TRBJ1-3, the V gene TRBV18, with D unresolved. Trimming pared 3 bases from V and 0 bases from J, leaving 9 bases between. Looked up from germline, CDR1 is KGHSH and CDR2 is LQKENI. This CDR3 is 15 amino acids long. CDR3 sequence reads: CASSPEGLSGNTIYF. The DNA for the CDR3 is TGTGCCAGCTCACCCGAAGGTCTCTCTGGAAACACCATATATTTT.

This clonotype was recorded a few times. The chain joins TRBV5-1 to TRBJ2-5; TRBD2 aligns across 9 bases. Germline V gene data show CDR1 as SGHRS and CDR2 as YFSETQ. This CDR3 comprises 15 residues. J gave up 0 bases and V 5 bases, and 5 bases lay outside the gene matches. CDR3 DNA: TGCGCCAGCAGTACTGTAGCGGGAGACCAAGAGACCCAGTACTTC. It encodes CASSTVAGDQETQYF.